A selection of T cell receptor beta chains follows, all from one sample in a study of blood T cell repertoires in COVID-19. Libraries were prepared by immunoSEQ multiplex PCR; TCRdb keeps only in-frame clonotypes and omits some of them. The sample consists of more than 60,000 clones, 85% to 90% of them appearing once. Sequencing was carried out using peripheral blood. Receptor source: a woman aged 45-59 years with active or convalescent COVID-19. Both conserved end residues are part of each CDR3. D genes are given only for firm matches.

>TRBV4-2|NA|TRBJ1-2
CASSQAGRERYGYTF
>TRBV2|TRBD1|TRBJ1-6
CASSGRTGYNSPLHF
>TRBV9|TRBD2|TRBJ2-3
CASSGVDERGSTDTQYF
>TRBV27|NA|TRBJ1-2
CASSLSRGEGANYGYTF
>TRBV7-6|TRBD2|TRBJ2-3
CASSPRMRREFGTDTQYF
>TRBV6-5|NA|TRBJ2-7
CASSGFPNPTEQYF
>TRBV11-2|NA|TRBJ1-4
CASSPPGTLNEKLFF
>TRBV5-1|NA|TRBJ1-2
CASSMSGREINYGYTF
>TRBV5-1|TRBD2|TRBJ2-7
CASSLDIAGGPGEQYF
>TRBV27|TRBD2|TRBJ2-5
CASRKAGRGETQYF
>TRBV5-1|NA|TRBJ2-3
CASSLPLASTDTQYF
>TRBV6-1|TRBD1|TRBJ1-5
CASSEGQGAIRPQHF
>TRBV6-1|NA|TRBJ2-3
CASSEETALSTDTQYF
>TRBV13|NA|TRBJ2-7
CASSLLESSYEQYF
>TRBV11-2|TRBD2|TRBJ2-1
CASSFRPLAGVEQFF
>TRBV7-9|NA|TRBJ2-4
CASSEYRVTKNIQYF
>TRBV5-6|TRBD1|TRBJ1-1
CASSLGTDGPNTEAFF